This T cell receptor (beta chain) was recorded in a study of early T cells in non-severe SARS-CoV-2 infection. Germline V gene sequence: CDR1 SGHTA, CDR2 FQGNSA. The CDR3 totals 15 residues. Trimming stripped 1 base from V and 11 bases from J, with 21 bases between. The protocol attached unique molecular identifiers to individual cDNA molecules. Each CDR3 protein gets one entry after TCRdb re-called the 5' RACE reads with MiXCR. The table records tens of thousands of distinct CDR3 sequences, 11% of them present only once. This clonotype occurred a few times. This clonotype originated in an adult who was a healthcare worker with PCR-confirmed SARS-CoV-2 infection or an uninfected control (not recorded which). This chain joins TRBV7-2 and TRBJ2-7; D is tentatively TRBD1 or TRBD2 (5 bases each). The sequencing input was whole blood. Here the CDR3 DNA reads TGTGCCAGCAGCTTAGACGACGGGACGAGAAATAAGAAGTACTTC. Residues: CASSLDDGTRNKKYF.